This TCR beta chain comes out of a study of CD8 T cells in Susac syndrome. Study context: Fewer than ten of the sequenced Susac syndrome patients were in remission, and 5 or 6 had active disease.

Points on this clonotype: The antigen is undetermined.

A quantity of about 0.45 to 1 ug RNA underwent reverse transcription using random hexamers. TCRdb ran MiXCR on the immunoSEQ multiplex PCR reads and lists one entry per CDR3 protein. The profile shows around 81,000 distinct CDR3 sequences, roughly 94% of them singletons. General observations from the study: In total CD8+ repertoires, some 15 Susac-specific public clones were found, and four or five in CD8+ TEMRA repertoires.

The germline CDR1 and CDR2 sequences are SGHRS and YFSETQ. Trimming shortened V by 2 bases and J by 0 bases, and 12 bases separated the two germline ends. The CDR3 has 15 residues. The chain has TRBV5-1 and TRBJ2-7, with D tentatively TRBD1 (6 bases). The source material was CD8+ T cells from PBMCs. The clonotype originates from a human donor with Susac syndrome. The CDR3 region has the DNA TGCGCCAGCAGCTTTACCTGGACAGACTCCTACGAGCAGTACTTC. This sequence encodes CASSFTWTDSYEQYF.